The 9 T cell receptor beta chains given below trace back to one sample, sequenced in a study of identical twins. TCRdb itself ran the 5' RACE reads through MiXCR, one entry per CDR3 protein. The sample lists about 530,000 distinct CDR3 sequences; approximately 20% were seen once. These data also featured in a second study, about yellow fever vaccine responses in identical twins.

The sample was CD4+ T cells sorted from blood. The source is a woman in her late teens or twenties in good health.

The chain carries TRBV18 and TRBJ2-5, with D perhaps matching TRBD2 (5 bases). The germline V gene has CDR1 KGHSH and CDR2 LQKENI. The CDR3 consists of 14 residues. The V and J ends lost 2 bases and 0 bases respectively, with 7 bases between them. The CDR3 loop reads CASSPTGYQETQYF. CDR3 nucleotide sequence: TGTGCCAGCTCACCAACGGGATACCAAGAGACCCAGTACTTC.

The J gene is TRBJ2-5, the V gene TRBV7-2, with TRBD2 matching over 7 bases. Per the germline V gene, CDR1 is SGHTA and CDR2 is FQGNSA. The CDR3 is 14 residues long. Unmatched junction bases numbered 6, after V lost 6 bases and J lost 2 bases. The CDR3: CASSSSGTQETQYF. CDR3 in DNA: TGTGCCAGCAGTTCTAGCGGTACACAAGAGACCCAGTACTTC.

This clonotype was seen a handful of times. The gene calls are TRBV19 and TRBJ2-7; D is undetermined. With 3 bases removed from V and 7 bases from J, the gap between germline ends came to 13 bases. There are 13 residues in the CDR3. Germline lookup yields CDR1 LNHDA and CDR2 SQIVND (reference sequence). The CDR3 DNA reads as TGTGCCAGTAGTATGGACCTTGAGGCGGAGCAGTACTTC. This gives the protein CASSMDLEAEQYF. The whole variable domain, filled in from reference TRBV19 and TRBJ2-7, reads DGGITQSPKYLFRKEGQNVTLSCEQNLNHDAMYWYRQDPGQGLRLIYYSQIVNDFQKGDIAEGYSVSREKKESFPLTVTSAQKNPTAFYLCASSMDLEAEQYFGPGTRLTVT.

This clonotype was counted ten times or more. The chain combines TRBV5-1 with TRBJ2-1; D might be TRBD2 (6 bases). This CDR3 has 12 residues. Trimming shortened V by 4 bases and J by 6 bases, and 8 bases separated the two germline ends. The germline CDR1 and CDR2 sequences are SGHRS and YFSETQ. This CDR3 is CASSHGSNEQFF. CDR3 DNA sequence: TGCGCCAGCAGCCACGGGAGCAATGAGCAGTTCTTC.

This chain connects TRBV10-3 to TRBJ2-5; the match to TRBD1 covers 8 bases. Trimming at V came to 3 bases and at J to 5 bases, leaving 8 bases not matched to a gene. Looked up from germline, CDR1 is ENHRY and CDR2 is SYGVKD. The CDR3 runs 15 residues. CDR3 sequence (DNA): TGTGCCATCAGTGAATCGCCAGGGGGCGCGGAGACCCAGTACTTC. It specifies CAISESPGGAETQYF.

The J gene is TRBJ2-7, the V gene TRBV5-1; 7 bases line up with TRBD2. V lost 4 bases, J lost 6 bases, and 19 bases stayed unmatched. The V gene's germline CDR1 is SGHRS and CDR2 YFSETQ. The CDR3 consists of 17 residues. The chain's CDR3 is CASSPPRLAVGAVEQYF. The CDR3 nucleotides are TGCGCCAGCAGCCCCCCGCGGCTAGCGGTAGGAGCAGTCGAGCAGTACTTC.

The chain is built from TRBV7-9 and TRBJ2-2; TRBD2 is a possible D gene (6 bases). Germline-derived CDR1 and CDR2 are SEHNR and FQNEAQ (reference sequence). This CDR3 has 15 residues. V was trimmed by 5 bases and J by 0 bases, leaving 10 bases between them. The CDR3 sequence is CASSPPGANTGELFF. CDR3 DNA sequence: TGTGCCAGCAGCCCGCCGGGGGCGAACACCGGGGAGCTGTTTTTT.

The V gene is TRBV15, the J gene TRBJ1-2; D uncertain. Deletions cut 0 bases from V and 5 bases from J, with 13 bases between. The CDR3 runs to 15 residues. CDR1 is LNHNV, CDR2 YYDKDF, per germline (reference sequence). The chain's CDR3 is CATSRDVGLSYGYTF. CDR3 DNA: TGTGCCACCAGCAGAGATGTGGGCCTTTCTTATGGCTACACCTTC.

This clonotype was detected only a few times. The J gene is TRBJ1-2, the V gene TRBV12-3 or TRBV12-4; D gene ambiguous. There are 14 residues in the CDR3. The ends were cut back, 4 bases at V and 4 bases at J, with 13 bases in the middle. Here the CDR3 DNA reads TGTGCCAGCAGTTGGACCGGGGAGCCCTATGGCTACACCTTC. This sequence encodes CASSWTGEPYGYTF.